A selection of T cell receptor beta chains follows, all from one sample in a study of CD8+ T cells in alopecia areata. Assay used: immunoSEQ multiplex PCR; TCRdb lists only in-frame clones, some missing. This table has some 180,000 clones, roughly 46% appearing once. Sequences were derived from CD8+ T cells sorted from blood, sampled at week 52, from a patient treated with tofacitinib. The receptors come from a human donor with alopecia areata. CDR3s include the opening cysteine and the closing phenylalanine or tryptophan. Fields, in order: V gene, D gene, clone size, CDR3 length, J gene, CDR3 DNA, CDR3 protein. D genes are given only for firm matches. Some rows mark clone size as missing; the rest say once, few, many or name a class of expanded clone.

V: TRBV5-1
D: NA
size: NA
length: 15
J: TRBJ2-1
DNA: TGCGCCAGCAGCTTGGAGGCGGGTTCCTACAATGAGCAGTTCTTC
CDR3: CASSLEAGSYNEQFF

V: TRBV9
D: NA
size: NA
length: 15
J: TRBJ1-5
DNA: TGTGCCAGCAGCGTAGCGGCAGACCCGAATCAGCCCCAGCATTTT
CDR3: CASSVAADPNQPQHF

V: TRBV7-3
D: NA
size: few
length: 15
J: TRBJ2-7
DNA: TGTGCCAGCAGCCAAGGCGTGGGGGACGGATACGAGCAGTACTTC
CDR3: CASSQGVGDGYEQYF

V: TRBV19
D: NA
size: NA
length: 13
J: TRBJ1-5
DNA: TGTGCCAGTAGTATTAGGGTCCGTGAACCCCAGCATTTT
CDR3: CASSIRVREPQHF

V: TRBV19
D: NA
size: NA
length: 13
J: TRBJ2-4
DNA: TGTGCCATCCGAGGGGGTGGCGAAAACATTCAGTACTTC
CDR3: CAIRGGGENIQYF

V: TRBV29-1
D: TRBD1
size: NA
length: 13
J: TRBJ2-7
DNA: TGCAGCGTGAGACAGGGGCATACCTACGAGCAGTACTTC
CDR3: CSVRQGHTYEQYF

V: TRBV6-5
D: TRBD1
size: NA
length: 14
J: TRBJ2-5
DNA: TGTGCCAGAGGGACAGGGAACGACCAAGAGACCCAGTACTTC
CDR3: CARGTGNDQETQYF

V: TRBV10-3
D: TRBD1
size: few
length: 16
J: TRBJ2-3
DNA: TGTGCCATCAGTGAAGGGGGACAGGGCGGCACAGATACGCAGTATTTT
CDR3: CAISEGGQGGTDTQYF

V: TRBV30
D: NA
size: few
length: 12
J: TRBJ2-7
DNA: TGTGCCTGGAGTGTTGGAGGGGACGAGCAGTACTTC
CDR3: CAWSVGGDEQYF

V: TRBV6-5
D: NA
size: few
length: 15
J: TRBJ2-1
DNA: TGTGCCAGCAGTCCCATCGGGGGCCCTGGCAATGAGCAGTTCTTC
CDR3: CASSPIGGPGNEQFF

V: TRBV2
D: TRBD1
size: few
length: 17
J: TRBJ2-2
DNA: TGTGCCAGCATCGAGGGTCCGGGACAGGTGAACACCGGGGAGCTGTTTTTT
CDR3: CASIEGPGQVNTGELFF

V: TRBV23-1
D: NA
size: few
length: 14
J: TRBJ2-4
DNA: TGCGCCAGCGGGGGGCGGGTCGGCAAAAACATTCAGTACTTC
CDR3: CASGGRVGKNIQYF

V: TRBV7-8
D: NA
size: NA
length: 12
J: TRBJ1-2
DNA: TGTGCCAGCAGCGAAGAGTCAGAAGGCTACACCTTC
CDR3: CASSEESEGYTF

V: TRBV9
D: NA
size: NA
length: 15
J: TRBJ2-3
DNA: TGTGCCAGCAGCGTAGATGGCGATAGCACAGATACGCAGTATTTT
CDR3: CASSVDGDSTDTQYF

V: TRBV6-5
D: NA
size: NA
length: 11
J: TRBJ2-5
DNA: TGTGCCAGCAGTTACTCCGAGACCCAGTACTTC
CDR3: CASSYSETQYF

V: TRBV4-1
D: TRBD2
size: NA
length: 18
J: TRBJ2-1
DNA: TGCGCCAGCAGCTGGCGAAATACCCTAGCGGGGGGGCGGAATGAGCAGTTCTTC
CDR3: CASSWRNTLAGGRNEQFF

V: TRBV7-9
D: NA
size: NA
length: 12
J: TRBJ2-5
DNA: TGTGCCAGCAGCCACGACCAAGAGACCCAGTACTTC
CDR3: CASSHDQETQYF

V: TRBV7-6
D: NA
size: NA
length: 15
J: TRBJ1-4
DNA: TGTGCCAGCAGCGCCCAAGTTGCAACTAATGAAAAACTGTTTTTT
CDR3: CASSAQVATNEKLFF

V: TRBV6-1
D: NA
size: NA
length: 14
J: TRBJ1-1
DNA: TGTGCCAGCAGCGGATGGGGGCAAAACACTGAAGCTTTCTTT
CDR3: CASSGWGQNTEAFF

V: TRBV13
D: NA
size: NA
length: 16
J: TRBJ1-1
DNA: TGTGCCAGCAGCTTAGGGTCTGGACAGCCGAACACTGAAGCTTTCTTT
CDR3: CASSLGSGQPNTEAFF

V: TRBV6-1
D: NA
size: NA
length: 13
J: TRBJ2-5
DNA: TGTGCCAGCAGTCTGGCAGCTCAAGAGACCCAGTACTTC
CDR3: CASSLAAQETQYF

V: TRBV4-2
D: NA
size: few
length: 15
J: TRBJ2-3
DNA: TGTGCCAGCAGCCAAGATTCCCAGAGCACAGATACGCAGTATTTT
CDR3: CASSQDSQSTDTQYF

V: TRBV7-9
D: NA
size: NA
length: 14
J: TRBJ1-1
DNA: TGTGCCAGCACCCTGGGGGCGGAGAACACTGAAGCTTTCTTT
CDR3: CASTLGAENTEAFF

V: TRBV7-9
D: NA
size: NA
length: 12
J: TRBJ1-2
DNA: TGTGCCAGCAGCCCCAAGGACGATGGCTACACCTTC
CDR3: CASSPKDDGYTF

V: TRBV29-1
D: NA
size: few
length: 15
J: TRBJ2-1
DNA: TGCAGCGTTCAAGGGGGAGAGGGGCCCGGCAATGAGCAGTTCTTC
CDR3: CSVQGGEGPGNEQFF

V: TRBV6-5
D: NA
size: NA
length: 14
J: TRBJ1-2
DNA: TGTGCCAGCAGTTACGGCCAGAGGACCGATGGCTACACCTTC
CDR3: CASSYGQRTDGYTF

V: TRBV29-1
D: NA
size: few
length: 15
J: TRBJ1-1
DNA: TGCAGCGTTGAAGATATCGCGTTACTCAGTTCTGAAGCTTTCTTT
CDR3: CSVEDIALLSSEAFF

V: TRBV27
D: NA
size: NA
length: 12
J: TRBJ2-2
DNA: TGTGCCAGCAGTTTATTAGGCGGGGAGCTGTTTTTT
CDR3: CASSLLGGELFF

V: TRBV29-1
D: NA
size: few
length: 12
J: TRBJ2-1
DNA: TGCAGCGTCGTCCGGGACGAAAATGAGCAGTTCTTC
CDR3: CSVVRDENEQFF

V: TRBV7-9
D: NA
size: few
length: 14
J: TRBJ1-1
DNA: TGTGCCAGCAGCTCTGGACAGCTGAACACTGAAGCTTTCTTT
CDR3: CASSSGQLNTEAFF

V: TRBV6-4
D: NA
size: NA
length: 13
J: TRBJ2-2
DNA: TGTGCCAGCAGCACTGAGGTAACCGGGGAGCTGTTTTTT
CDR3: CASSTEVTGELFF

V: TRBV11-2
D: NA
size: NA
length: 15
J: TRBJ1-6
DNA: TGTGCCAGCAGCTTAGATCGGGACGCGAATTCACCCCTCCACTTT
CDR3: CASSLDRDANSPLHF

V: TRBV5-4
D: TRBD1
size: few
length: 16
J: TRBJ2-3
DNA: TGTGCCAGCAGCTTGCCCCGACAGGGGGCGGCAGATACGCAGTATTTT
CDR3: CASSLPRQGAADTQYF

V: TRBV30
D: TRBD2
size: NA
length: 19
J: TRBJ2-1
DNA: TGTGCCTGGGCGGGACTAGCGGGGGGGCTCGCCTCATCCGTGGGTGAGCAGTTCTTC
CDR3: CAWAGLAGGLASSVGEQFF

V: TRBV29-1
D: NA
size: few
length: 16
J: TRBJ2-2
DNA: TGCAGCGTTGATGAAATAGCAGGGTCGAACACCGGGGAGCTGTTTTTT
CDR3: CSVDEIAGSNTGELFF

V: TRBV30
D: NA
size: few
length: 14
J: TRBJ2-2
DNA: TGTGCCTGGAGCCGGCTACAGCGCACCGGGGAGCTGTTTTTT
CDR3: CAWSRLQRTGELFF

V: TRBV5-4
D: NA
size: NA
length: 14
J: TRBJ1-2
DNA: TGTGCCAGCAGCAAATCCGGGCCTCTGTATGGCTACACCTTC
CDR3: CASSKSGPLYGYTF

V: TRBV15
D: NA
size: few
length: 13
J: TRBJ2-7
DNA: TGTGCCACCAGTATAGGGGAGGCCTACGAGCAGTACTTC
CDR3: CATSIGEAYEQYF

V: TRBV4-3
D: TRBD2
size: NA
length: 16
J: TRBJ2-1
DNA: TGCGCCAGCAGCCAAGCATGGGCGGGGGGGCCCGGTGAGCAGTTCTTC
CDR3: CASSQAWAGGPGEQFF

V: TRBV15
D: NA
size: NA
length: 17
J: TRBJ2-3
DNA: TGTGCCACCAGCAGAGTCCCCCCGGGACTGAGCACAGATACGCAGTATTTT
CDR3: CATSRVPPGLSTDTQYF

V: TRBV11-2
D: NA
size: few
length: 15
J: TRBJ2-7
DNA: TGTGCCAGCAGCCCTGAAACCGGACGTGCCTACGAGCAGTACTTC
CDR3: CASSPETGRAYEQYF

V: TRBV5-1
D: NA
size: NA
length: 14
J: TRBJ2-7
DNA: TGCGCCAGCAGTCCCGACAGGATCTCCTACGAGCAGTACTTC
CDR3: CASSPDRISYEQYF

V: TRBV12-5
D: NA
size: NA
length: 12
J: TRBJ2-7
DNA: TGTGCTAGTGGTTTGGTAGACTACGAGCAGTACTTC
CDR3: CASGLVDYEQYF

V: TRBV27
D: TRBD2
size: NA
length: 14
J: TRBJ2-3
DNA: TGTGCCAGCGGCAGTGCCTGGGGGGGAGATACGCAGTATTTT
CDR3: CASGSAWGGDTQYF

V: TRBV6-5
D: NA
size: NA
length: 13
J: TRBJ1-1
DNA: TGTGCCAGCAGTTACTCGGAGGGCTCTGAAGCTTTCTTT
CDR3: CASSYSEGSEAFF

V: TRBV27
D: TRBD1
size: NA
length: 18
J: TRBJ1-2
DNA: TGTGCCAGCAGTTTTCTCCCTCCAAGGCAGGGGGTATCCTATGGCTACACCTTC
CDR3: CASSFLPPRQGVSYGYTF

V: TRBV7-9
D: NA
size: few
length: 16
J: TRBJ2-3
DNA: TGTGCCAGCTCTCCCCAGGGGCGTACCAGCACAGATACGCAGTATTTT
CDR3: CASSPQGRTSTDTQYF